This passage covers 8 T cell receptor beta chains from one sample sequenced in a study of response to subunit inactivated influenza vaccine. TCRdb used MiXCR to reprocess the RT-PCR reads, holding one entry per CDR3 protein. The sample records about 570,000 distinct CDR3 sequences, about 11% being singletons. These data also featured in a second study, about T cells expressing NK-cell markers. According to that study: Scientists made TCR beta cDNA using 5'RACE template switching with UMIs.

Specimen: PBMCs from blood, collected on the day of vaccination. These receptors were collected from a middle-aged man who received an inactivated influenza vaccine.

This clonotype was detected only a few times. This sequence joins TRBV5-6 and TRBJ2-2, with D possibly being TRBD2 (6 bases). The CDR3 length is 15 residues. V was cut by 4 bases and J by 6 bases, with 16 bases left in between. Germline V gene data show CDR1 as SGHDT and CDR2 as YYEEEE. The CDR3 reads CASSPRRERAGELFF. The CDR3 bases are TGTGCCAGCAGCCCGAGACGGGAGCGCGCCGGGGAGCTGTTTTTT. Supplemented by reference TRBV5-6 and TRBJ2-2, the full variable domain reads DAGVTQSPTHLIKTRGQQVTLRCSPKSGHDTVSWYQQALGQGPQFIFQYYEEEERQRGNFPDRFSGHQFPNYSSELNVNALLLGDSALYLCASSPRRERAGELFFGEGSRLTVL.

This chain joins TRBV28 and TRBJ2-5; D remains ambiguous. Germline-derived CDR1 and CDR2 are MDHEN and SYDVKM. V was trimmed by 5 bases and J by 1 base, leaving 14 bases between them. The CDR3 totals 15 residues. CDR3 sequence reads: CASSPMAGAQETQYF. In DNA, the CDR3 is TGTGCCAGCAGTCCCATGGCAGGCGCCCAAGAGACCCAGTACTTC.

This clonotype was detected a few times. V and J are TRBV25-1 and TRBJ2-5; TRBD1 matches at 7 bases. This CDR3 has 15 amino acids. The trim removed 4 bases at V and 0 bases at J, leaving 5 bases unmatched. CDR1 MGHDK and CDR2 SYGVNS come from the germline V gene. DNA for the CDR3: TGTGCCAGCAGTGGACGGGACAGTTACCAAGAGACCCAGTACTTC. Its translation is CASSGRDSYQETQYF.

This clonotype was seen more than once but under ten times. A junction end diverges from the germline sequence, so it may reflect a read error. The J gene is TRBJ2-1, the V gene TRBV7-7; D perhaps matches TRBD2 (5 bases). The CDR3 is made up of 15 amino acids. Germline CDR1 is SSHAT and CDR2 is FNYEAQ (reference sequence). This CDR3 is CASSLALHGGDEQFF. In DNA, the CDR3 is TGTGCTAGCAGCTTAGCGCTCCACGGTGGGGATGAGCAGTTCTTC.

The rearrangement uses TRBV20-1 and TRBJ2-2, with D unclear. V was cut by 7 bases and J by 7 bases, with 10 bases left in between. Germline V gene lookup returns CDR1 DFQATT and CDR2 SNEGSKA (reference sequence). CDR3 length equals 11 residues. CDR3 nucleotides: TGCAGTGTCCCTGCCGGCGGGGAGCTGTTTTTT. Protein: CSVPAGGELFF.

Only a few counts were recorded for this clonotype. This sequence joins TRBV27 and TRBJ2-1; a weak D match, TRBD2 (5 bases). The V gene lost 2 bases and the J gene lost 4 bases, with 12 bases spanning the gap. CDR3 length: 15 residues. The germline V gene has CDR1 MNHEY and CDR2 SMNVEV (reference sequence). The CDR3 DNA reads as TGTGCCAGCAGTTTAGAGCGGCCTCCTTACAATGAGCAGTTCTTC. It encodes CASSLERPPYNEQFF.

This clonotype was counted only a few times. This chain connects TRBV7-8 to TRBJ2-3; TRBD1 matches at 7 bases. The J segment lost 6 bases and the V segment lost 2 bases, leaving 11 bases of the junction unmatched. The CDR3 loop spans 16 amino acids. Germline V CDR1 and CDR2: SGHVS, FQNEAQ. As DNA, the CDR3 is TGTGCCAGCAGCTTACGGACCCGAGGGGGCTCGGATACGCAGTATTTT. Protein sequence: CASSLRTRGGSDTQYF.

The chain carries TRBV5-6 and TRBJ2-7, with unresolved D. CDR1 is SGHDT and CDR2 is YYEEEE in the germline V gene. V was cut by 5 bases and J by 2 bases, with 14 bases left in between. The CDR3 is 14 amino acids. CDR3 amino acids: CASRLLESPYEQYF. CDR3 DNA: TGTGCCAGCAGACTATTAGAAAGTCCCTACGAGCAGTACTTC.